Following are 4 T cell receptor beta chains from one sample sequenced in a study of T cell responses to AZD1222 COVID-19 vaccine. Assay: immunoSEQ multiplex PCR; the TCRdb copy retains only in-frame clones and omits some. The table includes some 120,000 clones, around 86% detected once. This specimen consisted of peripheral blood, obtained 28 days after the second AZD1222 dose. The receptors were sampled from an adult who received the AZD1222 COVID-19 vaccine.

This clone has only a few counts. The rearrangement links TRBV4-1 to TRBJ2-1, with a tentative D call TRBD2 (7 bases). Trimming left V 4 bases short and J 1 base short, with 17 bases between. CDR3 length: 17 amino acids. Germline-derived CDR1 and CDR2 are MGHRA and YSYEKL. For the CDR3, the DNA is TGCGCCAGCAGCCCCTGGGGGGGGGCCTCATCCTACAATGAGCAGTTCTTC. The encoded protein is CASSPWGGASSYNEQFF.

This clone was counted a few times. In DNA form, the CDR3 reads TGTGCCAGCACCGGACAGCTGGGGGAGCAGTACTTC. This sequence encodes CASTGQLGEQYF. The rearrangement joins TRBV6-6 to TRBJ2-7; TRBD1 might be the D (6 bases). CDR3 length: 12 amino acids. The V gene's germline CDR1 is MNHNY and CDR2 SVGAGI (reference sequence). Between the trimmed V and J ends, which lost 7 bases and 7 bases, there was a span of 14 bases.

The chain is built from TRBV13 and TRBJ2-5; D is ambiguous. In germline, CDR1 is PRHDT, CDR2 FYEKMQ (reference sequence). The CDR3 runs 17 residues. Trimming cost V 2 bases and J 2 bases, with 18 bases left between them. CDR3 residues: CASSLNYDFLTQETQYF. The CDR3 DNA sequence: TGTGCCAGCAGCTTAAATTATGACTTCCTCACACAAGAGACCCAGTACTTC. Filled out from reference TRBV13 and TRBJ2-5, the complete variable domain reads AAGVIQSPRHLIKEKRETATLKCYPIPRHDTVYWYQQGPGQDPQFLISFYEKMQSDKGSIPDRFSAQQFSDYHSELNMSSLELGDSALYFCASSLNYDFLTQETQYFGPGTRLLVL.

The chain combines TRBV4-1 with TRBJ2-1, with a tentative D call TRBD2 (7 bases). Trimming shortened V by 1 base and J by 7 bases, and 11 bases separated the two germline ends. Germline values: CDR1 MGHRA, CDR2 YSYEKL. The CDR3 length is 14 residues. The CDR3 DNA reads TGCGCCAGCAGCCAAGCGGGGGGCCGGAATGAGCAGTTCTTC. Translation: CASSQAGGRNEQFF.